This T cell receptor (beta chain) was sequenced during a study of monozygotic twins with inflammatory bowel disease. Germline CDR1 SGHAT, CDR2 FQNNGV. This CDR3 contains 16 residues. Template-switch reactions added UMIs with a 6-nucleotide sample barcode. Following a re-call of the 5' RACE reads, TCRdb has one entry per CDR3 protein and lacks DNA. The specimen's table records about 450,000 distinct CDR3 sequences. The sequenced material came from blood. The chain is built from TRBV11-2 and TRBJ2-2; TCRdb returns TRBD2, unconfirmable since there is no DNA. The source is a human donor with ulcerative colitis or Crohn's disease, or a healthy co-twin of an affected twin (not recorded which). CDR3 amino acids: CASSSSGLAGSGELFF.